Following are 25 T cell receptor beta chains from one sample sequenced in a study of PD-1 blockade in mismatch repair-deficient tumors. These receptors lack a known antigen. This sample's time point: roughly 10-day in vitro stimulation with candidate neoantigen peptide 2. Clones were read by immunoSEQ multiplex PCR, and TCRdb kept only the in-frame ones, dropping some. The sample records approximately 9,800 clones, 75% to 90% being singletons. Sequences were derived from cells cultured in vitro, sampled from a patient treated with pembrolizumab. These receptors came from an adult with mismatch repair-deficient cancer.

The chain links TRBV4-1 to TRBJ2-2; 7 positions match TRBD2. Germline assignment: CDR1 MGHRA and CDR2 YSYEKL. The CDR3 extends over 16 amino acids. With V trimmed by 1 base and J by 7 bases, 9 bases remained unmatched. The chain's CDR3 is CASSQVGRGVIGELFF. The DNA of the CDR3 is TGCGCCAGCAGCCAAGTGGGACGGGGGGTCATCGGGGAGCTGTTTTTT.

The rearrangement uses TRBV5-1 and TRBJ2-7, with TRBD2 matching over 13 bases. The V gene's germline CDR1 is SGHRS and CDR2 YFSETQ. The CDR3 consists of 15 residues. J lost 6 bases, V lost 4 bases, and 7 bases had no gene match. CDR3 protein: CASSAGTSGALEQYF. In DNA, the CDR3 is TGCGCCAGCAGCGCCGGGACTAGCGGGGCCCTCGAGCAGTACTTC.

In its sample, this clone was seen a few times. V gene TRBV7-8 combines with J gene TRBJ1-5; 8 nucleotides agree with TRBD1. CDR1 SGHVS and CDR2 FQNEAQ come from the germline V gene. The V gene end was trimmed by 8 bases and the J gene end by 6 bases; junction bases not matched to a gene: 6. The CDR3 totals 13 residues. The CDR3 DNA reads as TGTGCCAGCGGGGCAGGGGGCTTTCAGCCCCAGCATTTT. Protein sequence: CASGAGGFQPQHF.

The V gene is TRBV7-2, the J gene TRBJ1-2; D is unclear. Germline V CDR1 and CDR2: SGHTA, FQGNSA. The CDR3 sequence is 15 residues long. V lost 0 bases and J 4 bases, leaving 12 bases between the germline ends. CDR3 nucleotide sequence: TGTGCCAGCAGCTTAGCCGGGGTCAACGGCTATGGCTACACCTTC. Protein: CASSLAGVNGYGYTF.

V is TRBV27 and J is TRBJ2-1; D may be TRBD2 (6 bases). This CDR3 has 15 amino acids. V was cut by 7 bases and J by 5 bases, with 18 bases left in between. Germline CDR1 is MNHEY and CDR2 is SMNVEV (reference sequence). The CDR3 DNA reads TGTGCCAGCAACCGGGGTGGCGGGATCCACAATGAGCAGTTCTTC. Amino acid sequence: CASNRGGGIHNEQFF.

The rearrangement uses TRBV5-1 and TRBJ2-2, with D hard to call. The germline V gene encodes CDR1 SGHRS and CDR2 YFSETQ. Trimming left V 0 bases short and J 6 bases short, with 9 bases between. CDR3 length: 14 amino acids. The CDR3 DNA sequence: TGCGCCAGCAGCTTGGCAGGCCTTCCCGGGGAGCTGTTTTTT. Its translation: CASSLAGLPGELFF.

In DNA form, the CDR3 reads TGTGCCAGTAGTATAGAAGGGGGCACTGAAGCTTTCTTT. The encoded protein is CASSIEGGTEAFF. The rearrangement uses TRBV19 and TRBJ1-1, with D maybe TRBD1 (6 bases). This CDR3 comprises 13 residues. The germline V and J ends were trimmed by 0 bases and 4 bases, with 6 bases remaining between them. Germline CDR1 is LNHDA and CDR2 is SQIVND (reference sequence).

This clone has just a few counts. The chain joins TRBV28 to TRBJ1-6; TRBD1 matches at 7 bases. V was clipped by 4 bases and J by 9 bases; unmatched bases: 9. CDR1 is MDHEN and CDR2 is SYDVKM in the germline V gene. CDR3 length: 15 amino acids. CDR3 bases: TGTGCCAGCAGTTCGCAACAGGGGTTAGGTTCACCCCTCCACTTT. Protein product: CASSSQQGLGSPLHF. Together with reference TRBV28 and TRBJ1-6, the CDR3 gives the full variable domain: DVKVTQSSRYLVKRTGEKVFLECVQDMDHENMFWYRQDPGLGLRLIYFSYDVKMKEKGDIPEGYSVSREKKERFSLILESASTNQTSMYLCASSSQQGLGSPLHFGNGTRLTVT.

The rearrangement joins TRBV10-1 to TRBJ2-1; TRBD2 is a possible D gene (6 bases). The CDR3 length is 14 residues. Germline V gene lookup returns CDR1 WNHNN and CDR2 SYGVQD (reference sequence). Trimming took 3 bases from V and 9 from J, leaving 15 bases between them. CDR3 amino acids: CASSDSTGVVEQFF. CDR3 DNA: TGCGCCAGCAGTGATTCAACGGGAGTTGTTGAGCAGTTCTTC.

The chain uses TRBV5-4 and TRBJ1-5; D uncertain. Germline assignment: CDR1 SGHNT and CDR2 YYREEE (reference sequence). The CDR3 spans 13 residues. The V end was cut by 7 bases, the J end by 4 bases, with 12 bases between. DNA of the CDR3: TGTGCCAGCTCCACCGGACTGAATCAGCCCCAGCATTTT. Protein sequence: CASSTGLNQPQHF.

The chain recombines TRBV5-6 with TRBJ2-1, with D possibly being TRBD2 (5 bases). CDR3 length equals 17 residues. From germline, CDR1 is SGHDT and CDR2 YYEEEE. Trimming removed 4 bases at V and 0 bases at J, with 17 bases between. DNA for the CDR3: TGTGCCAGCAGCGCCGACCAGGACTGGAGCTCCTACAATGAGCAGTTCTTC. This codes for CASSADQDWSSYNEQFF. Supplemented by reference TRBV5-6 and TRBJ2-1, the full variable domain reads DAGVTQSPTHLIKTRGQQVTLRCSPKSGHDTVSWYQQALGQGPQFIFQYYEEEERQRGNFPDRFSGHQFPNYSSELNVNALLLGDSALYLCASSADQDWSSYNEQFFGPGTRLTVL.

This clone was seen a handful of times. V is TRBV6-1 and J is TRBJ1-2; D remains ambiguous. Trimming removed 4 bases from V and 0 bases from J, with 6 bases in between. This CDR3 is 13 amino acids long. Germline CDR1 MNHNS, CDR2 SASEGT. The CDR3 spells CASSVSSNYGYTF. The CDR3 DNA sequence: TGTGCCAGCAGTGTGAGCTCTAACTATGGCTACACCTTC.

This clone was detected only once. The chain recombines TRBV29-1 with TRBJ1-1; D not resolved. V lost 7 bases, J lost 3 bases, and 9 bases lay in between. CDR1 is SQVTM and CDR2 is ANQGSEA in the germline V gene. This CDR3 is built from 11 residues. The chain's CDR3 is CSASLDTEAFF. CDR3 in DNA: TGCAGCGCCAGTTTGGACACTGAAGCTTTCTTT.

This chain uses TRBV9 with TRBJ2-7; D possibly corresponds to TRBD2 (5 bases). The CDR3 length is 14 residues. Between the trimmed V and J ends, which lost 0 bases and 6 bases, there was a span of 13 bases. Germline lookup yields CDR1 SGDLS and CDR2 YYNGEE. The CDR3 protein is CASSVGAGSGEQYF. In nucleotides, the CDR3 is TGTGCCAGCAGCGTAGGGGCGGGTTCGGGCGAGCAGTACTTC.

This chain joins TRBV9 and TRBJ1-6; TRBD1 is a possible D gene (5 bases). The CDR3 covers 15 residues. The germline V and J ends were trimmed by 3 bases and 5 bases, with 12 bases remaining between them. CDR1 SGDLS and CDR2 YYNGEE come from the germline V gene. CDR3 sequence (DNA): TGTGCCAGCAGCGGGGGCACTTTACATAATTCACCCCTCCACTTT. It specifies CASSGGTLHNSPLHF.

The chain links TRBV27 to TRBJ2-7; D not certain. The CDR3 covers 14 residues. The germline V and J ends were trimmed by 6 bases and 2 bases, with 14 bases remaining between them. The germline CDR1 and CDR2 sequences are MNHEY and SMNVEV (reference sequence). The CDR3 bases are TGTGCCAGCAGCTTGGGTCCGTCCCCCTACGAGCAGTACTTC. Its translation is CASSLGPSPYEQYF.

The V and J genes are TRBV6-5 and TRBJ2-2; 7 bases fit TRBD1. The J segment lost 4 bases and the V segment lost 5 bases, leaving 7 bases of the junction unmatched. Germline CDR1 reads MNHEY; CDR2 reads SVGAGI. The CDR3 spans 15 residues. The CDR3 sequence is CASSTDRAATGELFF. The CDR3 coding sequence is TGTGCCAGCAGTACCGACAGGGCGGCCACCGGGGAGCTGTTTTTT.

This clone came up a few times. The chain combines TRBV13 with TRBJ2-7; 9 nucleotides line up with TRBD1. The J segment lost 9 bases and the V segment lost 5 bases, leaving 17 bases of the junction unmatched. The CDR3 covers 16 residues. Per the germline V gene, CDR1 is PRHDT and CDR2 is FYEKMQ (reference sequence). CDR3 in amino acids: CASSGNRGQVGSGQYF. Written as DNA, the CDR3 is TGTGCCAGCAGCGGTAACAGGGGGCAAGTAGGATCGGGGCAGTACTTC.

The CDR3 DNA follows: TGTGCCAGCTCTTTAAGGCTCTTCTCCTCTGGAAACACCATATATTTT. Translated, it gives CASSLRLFSSGNTIYF. The J gene is TRBJ1-3, the V gene TRBV2; D gene ambiguous. CDR3 size: 16 residues. Germline CDR1 SNHLY, CDR2 FYNNEI. Deletions cut 8 bases from V and 0 bases from J, with 17 bases between.

This chain links TRBV25-1 with TRBJ2-2; TRBD2 might be the D (6 bases). Germline V gene lookup returns CDR1 MGHDK and CDR2 SYGVNS. The germline V and J ends were trimmed by 2 bases and 5 bases, with 18 bases remaining between them. The CDR3 has 17 amino acids. In DNA form, the CDR3 reads TGTGCCAGCAGTGAACTGACGACTAGTGGATATACCGGGGAGCTGTTTTTT. Protein product: CASSELTTSGYTGELFF.

The chain couples TRBV28 to TRBJ1-6; D is undetermined. This CDR3 comprises 13 residues. V lost 4 bases to trimming and J lost 10 bases, with 11 bases between them. In germline, CDR1 is MDHEN, CDR2 SYDVKM. The CDR3 sequence: CASSSSHTSPLHF. Written as DNA, the CDR3 is TGTGCCAGCAGTTCCTCCCACACCTCACCCCTCCACTTT. The whole variable domain, remainder taken from reference TRBV28 and TRBJ1-6, is DVKVTQSSRYLVKRTGEKVFLECVQDMDHENMFWYRQDPGLGLRLIYFSYDVKMKEKGDIPEGYSVSREKKERFSLILESASTNQTSMYLCASSSSHTSPLHFGNGTRLTVT.

This rearrangement joins TRBV7-3 to TRBJ2-7, with 7 positions matching TRBD1. In germline, CDR1 is SGHTA, CDR2 FQGTGA. CDR3 size: 15 residues. Germline trimming cut 5 bases from V and 1 base from J; bases unmatched to any gene: 8. CDR3 in DNA: TGTGCCAGCAGCCCCGGGACAGTGTCGTCCTACGAGCAGTACTTC. It yields the protein CASSPGTVSSYEQYF.

The gene calls are TRBV5-4 and TRBJ2-7; TRBD1 agrees at 8 bases. Germline assignment: CDR1 SGHNT and CDR2 YYREEE (reference sequence). Trimming cost V 4 bases and J 7 bases; bases outside gene matches: 13. The CDR3 is 15 residues long. For the CDR3, the DNA is TGTGCCAGCAGCCTACGGACAGGGCTCACGAAAGAGCAGTACTTC. Protein sequence: CASSLRTGLTKEQYF.

The chain combines TRBV7-2 with TRBJ2-5, with D possibly being TRBD1 or TRBD2 (6 bases each). V lost 7 bases, J lost 1 base, and 25 bases lay in between. CDR3 length: 18 amino acids. Germline V gives CDR1 SGHTA, CDR2 FQGNSA. The CDR3, as DNA: TGTGCCAGCATACTAGCCCGGAGAGGGGGGTTTAGCCAAGAGACCCAGTACTTC. This translates into CASILARRGGFSQETQYF.

This sequence joins TRBV5-1 and TRBJ1-3; 9 bases line up with TRBD1. Trimming removed 4 bases from V and 1 base from J; junction bases left unmatched: 6. CDR3 length: 16 residues. Germline values: CDR1 SGHRS, CDR2 YFSETQ. The CDR3 reads CASSGTGPRSGNTIYF. The DNA for the CDR3 is TGCGCCAGCAGCGGGACAGGGCCCAGATCTGGAAACACCATATATTTT.